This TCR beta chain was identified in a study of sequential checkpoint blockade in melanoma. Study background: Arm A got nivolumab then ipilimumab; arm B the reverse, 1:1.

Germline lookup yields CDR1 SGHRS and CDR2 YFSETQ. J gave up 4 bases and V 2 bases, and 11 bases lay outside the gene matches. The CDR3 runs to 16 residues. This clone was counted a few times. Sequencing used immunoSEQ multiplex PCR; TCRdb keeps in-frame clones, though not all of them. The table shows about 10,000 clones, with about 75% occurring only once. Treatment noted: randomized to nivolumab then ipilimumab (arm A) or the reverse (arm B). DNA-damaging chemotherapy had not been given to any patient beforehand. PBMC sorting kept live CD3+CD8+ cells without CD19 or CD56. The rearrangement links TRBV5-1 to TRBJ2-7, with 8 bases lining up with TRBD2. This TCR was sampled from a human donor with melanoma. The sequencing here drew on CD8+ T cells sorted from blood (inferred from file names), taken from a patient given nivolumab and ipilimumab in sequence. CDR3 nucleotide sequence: TGCGCCAGCAGCTTTGATCTAAGCGGGAGTGGTTACGAGCAGTACTTC. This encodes CASSFDLSGSGYEQYF.